A single sample is the source of the 25 T cell receptor beta chains below, sequenced in a study of identical twins (dated by TCRdb to the mid-2010s). Library preparation employed 5' RACE. These reads were obtained on an Illumina HiSeq 2000. TCRdb reprocessing: public reads trimmed at Q25 with fastp, clones called with MiXCR, in-frame beta chains kept. Each entry merges the rows of one CDR3 protein and shows their most common DNA and genes. The sample table records approximately 600,000 distinct CDR3 sequences; around 7.4% of these occur just once. The leading ten clones occupy about 1.5% of the sample. The same data also went into a second study, on yellow fever vaccine responses in identical twins.

Sequencing was done on a sample of PBMCs. These receptor sequences come from a woman aged 18-29 years in good health.

This clonotype was seen a few times. The J gene is TRBJ2-3, the V gene TRBV3-1, with no clear D. V lost 4 bases and J lost 7, with 9 bases in between. The CDR3 runs 12 residues. Germline CDR1 and CDR2: LGHDT and YNNKEL (reference sequence). CDR3 in amino acids: CASSRPPNTQYF. The DNA for the CDR3 is TGTGCCAGCAGCCGCCCCCCGAATACGCAGTATTTT.

This clonotype was detected many times. The chain employs TRBV6-5 and TRBJ2-3; the D gene is possibly TRBD2 (6 bases). Deletions cut 6 bases from V and 6 bases from J, with 10 bases between. Per germline, CDR1 MNHEY and CDR2 SVGAGI. This CDR3 comprises 12 residues. The CDR3 protein is CASSYSGDTQYF. DNA for the CDR3: TGTGCCAGCAGCTACAGCGGGGATACGCAGTATTTT.

This clonotype turned up a few times. The chain couples TRBV15 to TRBJ1-5; 10 bases are a match to TRBD1. Trimming at V came to 5 bases and at J to 2 bases, leaving 3 bases not matched to a gene. CDR1 is LNHNV and CDR2 is YYDKDF in the germline V gene (reference sequence). The CDR3 is made up of 15 amino acids. CDR3 in amino acids: CATSSTGGRNQPQHF. In DNA form, the CDR3 reads TGTGCCACCAGCTCGACAGGGGGCCGCAATCAGCCCCAGCATTTT.

This clonotype appeared a few times. The V call is TRBV5-1, the J call TRBJ2-5; 10 nucleotides match TRBD1. V dropped 4 bases and J dropped 1; count of bases not matched to a gene: 7. The CDR3 has 16 amino acids. Germline V lookup: CDR1 SGHRS, CDR2 YFSETQ. The CDR3 nucleotides are TGCGCCAGCAGCCTCGGGACAGGGGACGTCCAAGAGACCCAGTACTTC. Translated: CASSLGTGDVQETQYF.

The table lists this clonotype with a few counts. CDR3 amino acids: CATGYLNEAFF. The CDR3 DNA reads TGTGCGACAGGTTACCTCAATGAAGCTTTCTTT. The V and J genes are TRBV7-8 and TRBJ1-1; tentative D call: TRBD1 (6 bases). Germline V gene sequence: CDR1 SGHVS, CDR2 FQNEAQ. This CDR3 has 11 amino acids.

A few counts support this clonotype. V gene TRBV5-6 combines with J gene TRBJ2-5; D ambiguous. The CDR3 runs 13 residues. The germline V and J ends were trimmed by 0 bases and 13 bases, with 16 bases remaining between them. CDR1 SGHDT and CDR2 YYEEEE come from the germline V gene. This CDR3 is CASSLEFKVPRYF. The CDR3 nucleotides read TGTGCCAGCAGCTTGGAGTTTAAGGTGCCCAGGTACTTC.

This clonotype was seen many times. The chain uses TRBV12-3 or TRBV12-4 and TRBJ2-1; TRBD2 matches 8 bases. With 7 bases clipped from V and 5 bases from J, the junction kept 7 bases outside the gene matches. This CDR3 is 14 amino acids long. As DNA, the CDR3 is TGTGCCAGCATGGGACTAGATAACGACAATGAGCAGTTCTTC. It encodes CASMGLDNDNEQFF.

In its sample, this clonotype was seen many times. The chain joins TRBV5-1 to TRBJ1-4, with unresolved D. There are 15 residues in the CDR3. Germline V gene lookup returns CDR1 SGHRS and CDR2 YFSETQ. V was cut by 0 bases and J by 4 bases, with 10 bases left in between. This CDR3 is CASSLAPGINEKLFF. As DNA, the CDR3 is TGCGCCAGCAGCTTGGCCCCTGGGATTAATGAAAAACTGTTTTTT. Filled out from reference TRBV5-1 and TRBJ1-4, the complete variable domain reads KAGVTQTPRYLIKTRGQQVTLSCSPISGHRSVSWYQQTPGQGLQFLFEYFSETQRNKGNFPGRFSGRQFSNSRSEMNVSTLELGDSALYLCASSLAPGINEKLFFGSGTQLSVL.

This chain links TRBV15 with TRBJ1-5; D uncertain. V was clipped by 3 bases and J by 7 bases, with 13 bases between them. Germline CDR1 reads LNHNV; CDR2 reads YYDKDF (reference sequence). This CDR3 has 14 amino acids. CDR3 residues: CATSSGGKSQPQHF. The CDR3 coding sequence is TGTGCCACCAGCAGTGGTGGGAAGAGCCAGCCCCAGCATTTT.

V is TRBV12-3 or TRBV12-4 and J is TRBJ1-2, with D maybe TRBD1 (5 bases). The CDR3 covers 13 residues. V was cut by 2 bases and J by 8 bases, with 12 bases left in between. The CDR3: CASSLQGPGGYTF. The CDR3, as DNA: TGTGCCAGCAGTTTACAGGGACCGGGAGGCTACACCTTC.

This clonotype has only a few counts. The CDR3 DNA follows: TGTGCCAGCAGTTTAAACAGGGGGCGTGCCGGGGAGCTGTTTTTT. Its translation: CASSLNRGRAGELFF. J is TRBJ2-2 and V is TRBV12-3 or TRBV12-4, with 9 bases fitting TRBD1. Germline trimming cut 2 bases from V and 6 bases from J; bases unmatched to any gene: 4. The CDR3 has 15 residues.

This clonotype has a count of ten or more. The chain couples TRBV28 to TRBJ1-2; 7 bases are a match to TRBD1. CDR1 MDHEN and CDR2 SYDVKM come from the germline V gene. The CDR3 contains 15 residues. V was pared by 4 bases and J by 4 bases, with 9 bases of the junction left unmatched. Here the CDR3 DNA reads TGTGCCAGCAGTTGGAACCCGGGACAGTCCTATGGCTACACCTTC. Its protein product is CASSWNPGQSYGYTF.

The sample holds many counts of this clonotype. The gene calls are TRBV24-1 and TRBJ2-7; 9 bases fit TRBD1. This CDR3 contains 18 residues. With 2 bases clipped from V and 4 bases from J, the junction kept 14 bases outside the gene matches. Looked up from germline, CDR1 is KGHDR and CDR2 is SFDVKD. The CDR3 DNA sequence: TGTGCCACCAGTGATTGCGACTTGACCGGGACAGGGCGGTACGAGCAGTACGTC. Translated, it gives CATSDCDLTGTGRYEQYV.

J is TRBJ2-2 and V is TRBV6-4; D may match TRBD1 or TRBD2 (5 bases each). Between the trimmed V and J ends, which lost 6 bases and 4 bases, there was a span of 15 bases. The CDR3 sequence is 15 residues long. Germline V lookup: CDR1 MRHNA, CDR2 SNTAGT. The chain's CDR3 is CASSPGRGATGELFF. CDR3 in DNA: TGTGCCAGCAGCCCGGGACGGGGCGCCACCGGGGAGCTGTTTTTT.

This chain joins TRBV7-9 and TRBJ2-5; no clear D gene. The CDR3 sequence is 14 residues long. Looked up from germline, CDR1 is SEHNR and CDR2 is FQNEAQ (reference sequence). Trimming removed 2 bases at V and 5 bases at J, with 12 bases between. The CDR3 loop reads CASSLRPAGETQYF. CDR3 sequence (DNA): TGTGCCAGCAGCTTACGCCCAGCCGGGGAGACCCAGTACTTC.

The V gene is TRBV28, the J gene TRBJ2-3; D gene uncertain. Germline assignment: CDR1 MDHEN and CDR2 SYDVKM. The CDR3 sequence is 14 residues long. V was pared by 5 bases and J by 0 bases, with 9 bases between. The CDR3 nucleotides read TGTGCCAGCAGTGGGCCCCAAAGCACAGATACGCAGTATTTT. This gives the protein CASSGPQSTDTQYF.

The chain couples TRBV12-3 or TRBV12-4 to TRBJ2-1, with D possibly TRBD2 on 5 matching bases. CDR3 length equals 13 residues. V lost 3 bases, J lost 6 bases, and 9 bases lay in between. Here the CDR3 reads CASSLGSANEQFF. The CDR3, as DNA: TGTGCCAGCAGTTTGGGTAGCGCCAATGAGCAGTTCTTC.

This clonotype appeared a few times. J is TRBJ1-2 and V is TRBV20-1; maybe TRBD1 (5 bases). The CDR3 is 13 residues long. Trimming removed 1 base at V and 4 bases at J, with 10 bases between. Germline lookup yields CDR1 DFQATT and CDR2 SNEGSKA (reference sequence). CDR3 nucleotide sequence: TGCAGTGCTAGAGGCCGACAGACCTATGGCTACACCTTC. Translating it yields CSARGRQTYGYTF.

This clonotype has more than one count but fewer than ten. The rearrangement uses TRBV5-1 and TRBJ1-1, with TRBD1 matching 9 bases. V dropped 4 bases and J dropped 1; count of bases not matched to a gene: 5. This CDR3 is 15 amino acids long. The germline V gene has CDR1 SGHRS and CDR2 YFSETQ. CDR3 nucleotides: TGCGCCAGCAGCCAAGGGACAGGGTGGAACACTGAAGCTTTCTTT. Translated, it gives CASSQGTGWNTEAFF.

This clonotype has at least ten counts. The chain has TRBV3-1 and TRBJ1-2, with D perhaps matching TRBD1 (6 bases). Germline loops: CDR1 LGHDT, CDR2 YNNKEL (reference sequence). The ends were cut back, 5 bases at V and 7 bases at J, with 14 bases in the middle. There are 13 residues in the CDR3. CDR3 amino acids: CASSKGQSFGYTF. The DNA for the CDR3 is TGTGCCAGCAGCAAAGGACAGTCTTTTGGCTACACCTTC.

The chain carries TRBV5-1 and TRBJ2-5, with unresolved D. The germline V and J ends were trimmed by 1 base and 5 bases, with 6 bases remaining between them. Germline V lookup: CDR1 SGHRS, CDR2 YFSETQ. The CDR3 extends over 12 amino acids. CDR3 in amino acids: CASSLTCETQYF. The CDR3 nucleotides read TGCGCCAGCAGCTTGACTTGTGAGACCCAGTACTTC.

This clonotype was seen a handful of times. V gene TRBV5-1 combines with J gene TRBJ1-1; 8 bases are shared with TRBD1. The ends lost 5 bases at V and 4 bases at J; junction bases unmatched: 10. The CDR3 spans 15 residues. Germline CDR1 SGHRS, CDR2 YFSETQ. In DNA, the CDR3 is TGCGCCAGCAGACACGGGCAGGGGGCTTCCACTGAAGCTTTCTTT. Translation: CASRHGQGASTEAFF.

This chain joins TRBV2 and TRBJ2-2; TRBD2 aligns across 9 bases. The germline V gene encodes CDR1 SNHLY and CDR2 FYNNEI. V was pared by 7 bases and J by 6 bases, with 6 bases of the junction left unmatched. The CDR3 is 14 amino acids. CDR3 in amino acids: CASTHSGSPGELFF. Written as DNA, the CDR3 is TGTGCCAGCACCCATAGCGGGAGCCCCGGGGAGCTGTTTTTT.

In this sample, this clonotype turned up many times. The J gene is TRBJ2-1, the V gene TRBV10-3, with 8 bases aligning to TRBD2. Germline lookup yields CDR1 ENHRY and CDR2 SYGVKD. The CDR3 has 14 amino acids. V dropped 8 bases and J dropped 7; count of bases not matched to a gene: 10. This CDR3 reads CAIALADGANEQFF. The CDR3 DNA reads as TGTGCCATCGCACTAGCGGACGGGGCAAATGAGCAGTTCTTC.

The rearrangement links TRBV29-1 to TRBJ2-2, with D unresolved. V shed 4 bases and J shed 4 bases, with 10 bases lying between them. This CDR3 region has 13 residues. CDR1 is SQVTM, CDR2 ANQGSEA, per germline. CDR3 DNA: TGCAGCGTTGGAGAACCTACCACCGGGGAGCTGTTTTTT. It specifies CSVGEPTTGELFF.